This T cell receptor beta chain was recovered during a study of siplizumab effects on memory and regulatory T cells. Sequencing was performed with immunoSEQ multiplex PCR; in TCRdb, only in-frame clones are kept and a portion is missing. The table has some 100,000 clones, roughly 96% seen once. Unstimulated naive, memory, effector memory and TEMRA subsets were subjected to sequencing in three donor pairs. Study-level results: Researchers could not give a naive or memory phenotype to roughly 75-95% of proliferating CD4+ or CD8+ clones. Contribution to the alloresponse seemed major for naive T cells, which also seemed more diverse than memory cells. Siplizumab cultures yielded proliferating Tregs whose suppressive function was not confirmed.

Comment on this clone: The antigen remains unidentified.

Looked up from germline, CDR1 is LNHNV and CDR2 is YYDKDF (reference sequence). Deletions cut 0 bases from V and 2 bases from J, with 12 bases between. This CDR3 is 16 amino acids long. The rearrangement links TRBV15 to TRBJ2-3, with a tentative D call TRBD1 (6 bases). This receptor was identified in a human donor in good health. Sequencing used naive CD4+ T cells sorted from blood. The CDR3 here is CATSRDRGLATDTQYF. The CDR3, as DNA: TGTGCCACCAGCAGAGACAGGGGTTTGGCCACAGATACGCAGTATTTT.